This TCR beta chain was recovered during a study of patients and donors after allogeneic stem cell transplantation. From germline, CDR1 is DFQATT and CDR2 SNEGSKA (reference sequence). V gave up 3 bases and J gave up 1 base; unmatched junction bases: 10. CDR3 size: 17 residues. Each CDR3 protein gets one entry after TCRdb re-called the RT-PCR reads with MiXCR. Found here are 900,000 to 1,000,000 distinct CDR3 sequences, roughly 17% of them singletons; the top ten hold roughly 6.4%. The sample was blood, either unsorted or a sorted T cell fraction (not recorded which). This chain connects TRBV20-1 to TRBJ2-5; 11 bases are shared with TRBD2. The source is a human donor who was either an allogeneic HSCT recipient or a stem cell or donor lymphocyte infusion donor (not recorded which). It is not recorded whose cells these are; they may come from a transplant donor. In nucleotides, the CDR3 is TGCAGTGCTAGGCAAGCAACTAGCGGGAGCTTCCAAGAGACCCAGTACTTC. Residues: CSARQATSGSFQETQYF.